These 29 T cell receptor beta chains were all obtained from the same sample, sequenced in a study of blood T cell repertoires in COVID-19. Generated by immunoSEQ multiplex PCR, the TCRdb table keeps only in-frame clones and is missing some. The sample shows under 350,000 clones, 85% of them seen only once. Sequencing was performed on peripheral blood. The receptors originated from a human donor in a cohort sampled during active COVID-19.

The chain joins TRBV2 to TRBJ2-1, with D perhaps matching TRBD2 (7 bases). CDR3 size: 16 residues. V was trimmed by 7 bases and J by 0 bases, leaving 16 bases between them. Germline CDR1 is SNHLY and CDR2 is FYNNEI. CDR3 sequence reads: CASTRPGGRSYNEQFF. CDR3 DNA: TGTGCCAGCACCCGTCCGGGGGGCCGCTCCTACAATGAGCAGTTCTTC.

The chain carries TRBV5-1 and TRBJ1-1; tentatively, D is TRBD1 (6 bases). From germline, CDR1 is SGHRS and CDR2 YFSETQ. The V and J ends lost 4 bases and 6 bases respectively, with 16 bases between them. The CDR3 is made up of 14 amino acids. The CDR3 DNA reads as TGCGCCAGCAGCCTGGCCCCCAGGGGCCCTGAAGCTTTCTTT. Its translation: CASSLAPRGPEAFF.

The CDR3 loop is CASSLQGQGMRYGYTF. The CDR3 DNA reads as TGTGCCAGCAGCCTCCAAGGACAGGGAATGAGGTATGGCTACACCTTC. The chain combines TRBV5-4 with TRBJ1-2; 8 bases map to TRBD1. Germline V gene data show CDR1 as SGHNT and CDR2 as YYREEE (reference sequence). The CDR3 is made up of 16 amino acids. V trimming: 4 bases; J trimming: 5 bases; junction bases outside the gene matches: 13.

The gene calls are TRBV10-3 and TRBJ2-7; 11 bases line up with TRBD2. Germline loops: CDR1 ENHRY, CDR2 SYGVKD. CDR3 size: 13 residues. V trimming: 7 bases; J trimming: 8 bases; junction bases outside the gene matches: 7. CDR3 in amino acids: CAITVAGGPKQYF. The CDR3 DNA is TGTGCCATCACCGTAGCGGGGGGGCCAAAGCAGTACTTC.

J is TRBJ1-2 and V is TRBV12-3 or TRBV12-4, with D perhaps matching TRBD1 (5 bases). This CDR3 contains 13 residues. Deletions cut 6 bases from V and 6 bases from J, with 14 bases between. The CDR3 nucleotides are TGTGCCAGCAGCCCCTCCCGGGGGAATGGCTACACCTTC. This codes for CASSPSRGNGYTF.

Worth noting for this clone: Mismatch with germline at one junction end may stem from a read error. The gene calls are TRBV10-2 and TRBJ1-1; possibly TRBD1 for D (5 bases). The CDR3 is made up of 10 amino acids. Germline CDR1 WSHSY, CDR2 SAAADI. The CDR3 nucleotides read TGCGCCAGCCTTGGGACTGGAGCTTTCTTT. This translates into CASLGTGAFF.

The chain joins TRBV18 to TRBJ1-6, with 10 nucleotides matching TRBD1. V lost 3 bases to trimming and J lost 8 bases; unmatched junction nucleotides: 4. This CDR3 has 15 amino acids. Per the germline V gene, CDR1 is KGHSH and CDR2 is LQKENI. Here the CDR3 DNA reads TGTGCCAGCTCACCGGCCGGGACAGGGGATTCACCCCTCCACTTT. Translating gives CASSPAGTGDSPLHF.

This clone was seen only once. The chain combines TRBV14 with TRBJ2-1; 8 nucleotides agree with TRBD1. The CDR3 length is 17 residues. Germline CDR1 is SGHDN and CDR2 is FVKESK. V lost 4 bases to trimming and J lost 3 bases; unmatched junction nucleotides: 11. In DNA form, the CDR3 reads TGTGCCAGCAGCCGCGGCCCGGGACAGGTGAACTACAATGAGCAGTTCTTC. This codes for CASSRGPGQVNYNEQFF.

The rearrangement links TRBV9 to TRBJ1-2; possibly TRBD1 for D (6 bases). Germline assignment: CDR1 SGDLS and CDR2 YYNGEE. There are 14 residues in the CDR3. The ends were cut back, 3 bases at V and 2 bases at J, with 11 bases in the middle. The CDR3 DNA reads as TGTGCCAGCAGCGCCCGGGACACCAACTATGGCTACACCTTC. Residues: CASSARDTNYGYTF.

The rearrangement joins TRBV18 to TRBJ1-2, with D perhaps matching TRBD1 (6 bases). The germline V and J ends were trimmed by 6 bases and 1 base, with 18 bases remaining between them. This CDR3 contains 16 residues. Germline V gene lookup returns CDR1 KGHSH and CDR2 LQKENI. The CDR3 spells CASSLRTGSSNYGYTF. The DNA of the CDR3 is TGTGCCAGCTCCCTCAGAACAGGGTCGAGTAACTATGGCTACACCTTC.

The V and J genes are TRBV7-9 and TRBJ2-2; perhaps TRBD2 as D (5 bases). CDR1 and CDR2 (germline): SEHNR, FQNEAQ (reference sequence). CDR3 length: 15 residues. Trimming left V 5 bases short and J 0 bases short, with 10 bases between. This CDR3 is CASSPSWSNTGELFF. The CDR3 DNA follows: TGTGCCAGCAGCCCTAGCTGGTCGAACACCGGGGAGCTGTTTTTT. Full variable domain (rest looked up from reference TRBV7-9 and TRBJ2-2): DTGVSQNPRHKITKRGQNVTFRCDPISEHNRLYWYRQTLGQGPEFLTYFQNEAQLEKSRLLSDRFSAERPKGSFSTLEIQRTEQGDSAMYLCASSPSWSNTGELFFGEGSRLTVL.

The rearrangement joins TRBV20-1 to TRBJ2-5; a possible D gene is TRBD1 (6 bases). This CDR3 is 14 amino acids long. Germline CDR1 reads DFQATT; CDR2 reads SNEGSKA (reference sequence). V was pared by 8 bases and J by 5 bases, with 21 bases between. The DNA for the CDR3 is TGCAGTCTTAGTGCTAGGGGCAGGGGTGAGACCCAGTACTTC. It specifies CSLSARGRGETQYF.

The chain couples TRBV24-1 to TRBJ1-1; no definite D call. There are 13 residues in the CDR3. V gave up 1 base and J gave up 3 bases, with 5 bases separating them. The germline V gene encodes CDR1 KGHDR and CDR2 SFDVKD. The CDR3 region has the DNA TGTGCCACCAGTGATTTCCAGGACACTGAAGCTTTCTTT. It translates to CATSDFQDTEAFF.

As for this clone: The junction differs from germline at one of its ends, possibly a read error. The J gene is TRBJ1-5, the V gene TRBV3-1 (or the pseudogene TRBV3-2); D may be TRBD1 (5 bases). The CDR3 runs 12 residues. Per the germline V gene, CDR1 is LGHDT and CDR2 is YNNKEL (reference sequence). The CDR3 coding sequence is TGTGCCAGCAGCCACCCTAACACTGGGGGGAATTTT. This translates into CASSHPNTGGNF.

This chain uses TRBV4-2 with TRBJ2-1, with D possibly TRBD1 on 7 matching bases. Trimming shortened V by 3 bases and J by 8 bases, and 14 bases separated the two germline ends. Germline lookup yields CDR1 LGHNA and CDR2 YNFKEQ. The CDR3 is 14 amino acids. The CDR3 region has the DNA TGTGCCAGCAGCCACCGGACAGGAGGGGATGAGCAGTTCTTC. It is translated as CASSHRTGGDEQFF.

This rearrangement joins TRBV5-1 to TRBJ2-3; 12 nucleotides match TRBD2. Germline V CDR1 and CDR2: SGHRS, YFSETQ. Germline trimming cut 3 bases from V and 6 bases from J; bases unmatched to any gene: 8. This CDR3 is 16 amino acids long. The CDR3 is CASSWGTGTSGDTQYF. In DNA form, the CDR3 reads TGCGCCAGCAGCTGGGGGACAGGGACTAGCGGGGATACGCAGTATTTT. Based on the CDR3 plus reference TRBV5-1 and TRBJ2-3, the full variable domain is KAGVTQTPRYLIKTRGQQVTLSCSPISGHRSVSWYQQTPGQGLQFLFEYFSETQRNKGNFPGRFSGRQFSNSRSEMNVSTLELGDSALYLCASSWGTGTSGDTQYFGPGTRLTVL.

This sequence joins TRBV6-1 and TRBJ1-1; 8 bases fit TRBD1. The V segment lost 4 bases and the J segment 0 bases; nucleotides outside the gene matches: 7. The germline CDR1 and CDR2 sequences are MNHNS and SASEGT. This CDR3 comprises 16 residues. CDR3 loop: CASSAGGASVNTEAFF. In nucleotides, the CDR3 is TGTGCCAGCAGTGCAGGGGGCGCGTCAGTGAACACTGAAGCTTTCTTT.

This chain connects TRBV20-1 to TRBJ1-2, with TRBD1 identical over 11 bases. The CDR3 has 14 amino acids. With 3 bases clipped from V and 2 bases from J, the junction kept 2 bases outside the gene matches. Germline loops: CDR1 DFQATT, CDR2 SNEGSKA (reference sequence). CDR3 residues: CSASWDRGNYGYTF. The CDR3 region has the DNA TGCAGTGCTAGTTGGGACAGGGGGAACTATGGCTACACCTTC.

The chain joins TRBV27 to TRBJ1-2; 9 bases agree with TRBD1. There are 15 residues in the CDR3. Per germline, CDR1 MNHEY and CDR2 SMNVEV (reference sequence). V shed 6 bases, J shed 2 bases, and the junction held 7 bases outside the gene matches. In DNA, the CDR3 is TGTGCCAGCAGGGTTGGCGGACAGGGGAACTATGGCTACACCTTC. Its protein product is CASRVGGQGNYGYTF.

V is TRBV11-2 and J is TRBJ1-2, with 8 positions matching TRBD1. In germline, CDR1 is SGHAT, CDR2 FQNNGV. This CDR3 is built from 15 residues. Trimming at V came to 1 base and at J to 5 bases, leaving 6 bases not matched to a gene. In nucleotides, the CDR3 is TGTGCCAGCAGCTTAGCGGGACAGGAGAATTATGGCTACACCTTC. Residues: CASSLAGQENYGYTF. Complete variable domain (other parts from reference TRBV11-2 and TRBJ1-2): EAGVAQSPRYKIIEKRQSVAFWCNPISGHATLYWYQQILGQGPKLLIQFQNNGVVDDSQLPKDRFSAERLKGVDSTLKIQPAKLEDSAVYLCASSLAGQENYGYTFGSGTRLTVV.

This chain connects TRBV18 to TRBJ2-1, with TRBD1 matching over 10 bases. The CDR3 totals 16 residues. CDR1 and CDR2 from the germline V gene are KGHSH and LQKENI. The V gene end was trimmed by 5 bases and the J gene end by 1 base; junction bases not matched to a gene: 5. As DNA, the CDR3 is TGTGCCAGCTCAGGCGGGACAGGGGTTTCCTACAATGAGCAGTTCTTC. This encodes CASSGGTGVSYNEQFF.

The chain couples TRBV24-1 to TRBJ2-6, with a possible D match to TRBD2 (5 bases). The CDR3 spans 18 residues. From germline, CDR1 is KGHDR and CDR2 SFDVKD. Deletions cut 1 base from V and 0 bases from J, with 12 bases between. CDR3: CATSDFADGNSGANVLTF. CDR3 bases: TGTGCCACCAGTGATTTCGCGGACGGGAACTCTGGGGCCAACGTCCTGACTTTC.

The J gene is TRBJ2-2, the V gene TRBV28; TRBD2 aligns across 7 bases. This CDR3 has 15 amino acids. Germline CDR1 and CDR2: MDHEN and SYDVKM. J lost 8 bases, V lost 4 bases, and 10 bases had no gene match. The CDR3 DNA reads TGTGCCAGCAGTTCCATTCCTAGCGGCCGAGGGGAGCTGTTTTTT. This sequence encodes CASSSIPSGRGELFF.

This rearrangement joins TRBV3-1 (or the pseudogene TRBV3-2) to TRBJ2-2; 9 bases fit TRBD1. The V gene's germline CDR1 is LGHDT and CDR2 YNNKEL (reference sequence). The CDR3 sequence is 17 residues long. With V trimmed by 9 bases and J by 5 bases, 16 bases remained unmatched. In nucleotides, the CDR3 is TGTGCCAGTATAAAAAAACAGGGGGCGCGAGGAACCGGGGAGCTGTTTTTT. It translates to CASIKKQGARGTGELFF.

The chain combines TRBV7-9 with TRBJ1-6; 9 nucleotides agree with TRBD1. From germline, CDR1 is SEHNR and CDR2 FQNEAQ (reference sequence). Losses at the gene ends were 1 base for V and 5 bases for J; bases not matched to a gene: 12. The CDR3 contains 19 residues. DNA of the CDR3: TGTGCCAGCAGCTTAGATATAGGGACAGGGACGAGGCATAATTCACCCCTCCACTTT. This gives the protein CASSLDIGTGTRHNSPLHF.

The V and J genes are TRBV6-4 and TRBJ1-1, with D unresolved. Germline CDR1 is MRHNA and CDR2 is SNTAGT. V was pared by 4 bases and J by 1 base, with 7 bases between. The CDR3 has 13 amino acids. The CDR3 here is CASSVRQNTEAFF. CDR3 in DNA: TGTGCCAGCAGTGTTAGACAGAACACTGAAGCTTTCTTT.

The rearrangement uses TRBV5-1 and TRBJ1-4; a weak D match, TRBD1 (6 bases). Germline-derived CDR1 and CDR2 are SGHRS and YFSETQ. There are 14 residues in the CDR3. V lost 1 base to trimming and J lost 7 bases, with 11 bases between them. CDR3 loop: CASSLTAGAEKLFF. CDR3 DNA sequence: TGCGCCAGCAGCTTGACGGCAGGGGCTGAAAAACTGTTTTTT. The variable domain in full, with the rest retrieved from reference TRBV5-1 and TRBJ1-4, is KAGVTQTPRYLIKTRGQQVTLSCSPISGHRSVSWYQQTPGQGLQFLFEYFSETQRNKGNFPGRFSGRQFSNSRSEMNVSTLELGDSALYLCASSLTAGAEKLFFGSGTQLSVL.

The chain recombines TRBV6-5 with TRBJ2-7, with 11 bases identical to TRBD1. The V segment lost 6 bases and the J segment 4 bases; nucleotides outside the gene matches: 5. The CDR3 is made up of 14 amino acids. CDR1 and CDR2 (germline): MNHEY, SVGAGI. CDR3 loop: CASSVGTGGYEQYF. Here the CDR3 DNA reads TGTGCCAGCAGCGTAGGGACAGGGGGTTACGAGCAGTACTTC.

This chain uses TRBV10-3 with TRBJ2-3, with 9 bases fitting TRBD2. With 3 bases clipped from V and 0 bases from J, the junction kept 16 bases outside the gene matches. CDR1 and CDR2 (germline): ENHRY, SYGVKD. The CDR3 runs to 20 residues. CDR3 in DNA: TGTGCCATCAGTGATCCGGTAGGGGTAGCGGGGGTCCCTAGCACAGATACGCAGTATTTT. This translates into CAISDPVGVAGVPSTDTQYF.